These 24 T cell receptor beta chains were all obtained from the same sample, sequenced in a study of cytomegalovirus exposure and HLA in healthy donors. Primers for the PCR totalled 60 Vbeta and 13 Jbeta. Generated by immunoSEQ multiplex PCR, the TCRdb table keeps only in-frame clones and is missing some. The sample yields about 140,000 clones, more than 75% seen once. The material sequenced was PBMCs. These receptors came from a man aged 40-49 years in good health and CMV-seronegative.

This chain joins TRBV10-2 and TRBJ2-2; 14 bases match TRBD2. The CDR3 runs to 18 residues. After removal of 2 bases from V and 7 bases from J, the junction contained 9 bases not matched to a gene. From germline, CDR1 is WSHSY and CDR2 SAAADI. CDR3 nucleotide sequence: TGCGCCAGCAGTGAGCGACTAGCGGGAGGGCCAACGGTCGGGGAGCTGTTTTTT. It codes for CASSERLAGGPTVGELFF.

This chain links TRBV5-6 with TRBJ2-1, with D possibly matching TRBD1 (6 bases). From germline, CDR1 is SGHDT and CDR2 YYEEEE. This CDR3 spans 14 amino acids. With 6 bases removed from V and 5 bases from J, the gap between germline ends came to 15 bases. CDR3 sequence (DNA): TGTGCCAGCATTCAGGGGCTTATCAACAATGAGCAGTTCTTC. Protein product: CASIQGLINNEQFF.

This chain uses TRBV27 with TRBJ1-5, with D possibly TRBD1 on 6 matching bases. The CDR3 spans 13 residues. Trimming removed 4 bases from V and 7 bases from J, with 11 bases in between. CDR1 and CDR2 from the germline V gene are MNHEY and SMNVEV (reference sequence). CDR3 region: CASSSQGRQPQHF. The CDR3 region has the DNA TGTGCCAGCAGTTCACAGGGAAGGCAGCCCCAGCATTTT.

This clone has just one count. V usage is TRBV18 and J usage is TRBJ2-7; 9 positions match TRBD1. J gave up 4 bases and V 1 base, and 5 bases lay outside the gene matches. This CDR3 region has 15 residues. Germline-derived CDR1 and CDR2 are KGHSH and LQKENI. The CDR3 loop reads CASSPQGTGFYEQYF. The DNA for the CDR3 is TGTGCCAGCTCACCACAAGGGACAGGGTTTTACGAGCAGTACTTC.

This clone appeared a few times. V usage is TRBV2 and J usage is TRBJ2-2, with D perhaps matching TRBD2 (5 bases). This CDR3 has 15 residues. Trimming removed 5 bases at V and 4 bases at J, with 14 bases between. In germline, CDR1 is SNHLY, CDR2 FYNNEI. CDR3 sequence: CASSTRDVGTGELFF. The CDR3 DNA reads as TGTGCCAGCAGTACCCGGGATGTGGGCACCGGGGAGCTGTTTTTT.

V and J are TRBV4-1 and TRBJ1-3; 8 nucleotides agree with TRBD1. The ends lost 1 base at V and 2 bases at J; junction bases unmatched: 4. Looked up from germline, CDR1 is MGHRA and CDR2 is YSYEKL. The CDR3 covers 16 residues. CDR3 DNA: TGCGCCAGCAGCCAAGGAGGACAGGGAACTGGAAACACCATATATTTT. This codes for CASSQGGQGTGNTIYF.

This clone was seen more than once but under ten times. V is TRBV6-1 and J is TRBJ2-7, with D tentatively TRBD2 (6 bases). CDR3 size: 14 residues. Deletions cut 3 bases from V and 2 bases from J, with 11 bases between. The germline CDR1 and CDR2 sequences are MNHNS and SASEGT. CDR3 amino acids: CASSEGLAPYEQYF. The CDR3 region has the DNA TGTGCCAGCAGTGAGGGACTCGCCCCCTACGAGCAGTACTTC.

J is TRBJ1-2 and V is TRBV19, with 8 bases lining up with TRBD1. The CDR3 extends over 15 amino acids. The ends lost 6 bases at V and 0 bases at J; junction bases unmatched: 6. Germline V lookup: CDR1 LNHDA, CDR2 SQIVND (reference sequence). The CDR3 region has the DNA TGTGCCAGTAGCCGGAGACAGGGGTCTAACTATGGCTACACCTTC. Protein sequence: CASSRRQGSNYGYTF.

In its sample, this clone was seen a few times. The chain is built from TRBV2 and TRBJ1-2; D might be TRBD1 (6 bases). Trimming shortened V by 1 base and J by 8 bases, and 11 bases separated the two germline ends. CDR1 is SNHLY and CDR2 is FYNNEI in the germline V gene. This CDR3 contains 13 residues. CDR3 DNA: TGTGCCAGCAGTGAAGGGGTCAGGGGAGGCTACACCTTC. Residues: CASSEGVRGGYTF.

The chain carries TRBV27 and TRBJ2-6; TRBD1 matches at 9 bases. Germline lookup yields CDR1 MNHEY and CDR2 SMNVEV (reference sequence). The CDR3 contains 16 residues. After removal of 5 bases from V and 4 bases from J, the junction contained 6 bases not matched to a gene. The CDR3 sequence is CASSRGTGTGANVLTF. The DNA for the CDR3 is TGTGCCAGCAGTCGTGGGACAGGGACCGGGGCCAACGTCCTGACTTTC.

V gene TRBV9 combines with J gene TRBJ2-1, with 10 bases that match TRBD2. This CDR3 has 15 amino acids. Germline trimming cut 4 bases from V and 4 bases from J; bases unmatched to any gene: 5. In germline, CDR1 is SGDLS, CDR2 YYNGEE. The CDR3 bases are TGTGCCAGCAGCATCAGCGGGGGGGCTTACAATGAGCAGTTCTTC. This codes for CASSISGGAYNEQFF.

V gene TRBV5-1 combines with J gene TRBJ2-3; possibly TRBD1 for D (5 bases). With 0 bases removed from V and 4 bases from J, the gap between germline ends came to 15 bases. The CDR3 contains 16 residues. Germline-derived CDR1 and CDR2 are SGHRS and YFSETQ. The chain's CDR3 is CASSLVDSRVPDTQYF. CDR3 nucleotide sequence: TGCGCCAGCAGCTTGGTTGACAGTCGGGTCCCAGATACGCAGTATTTT.

This chain joins TRBV28 and TRBJ1-3, with TRBD1 matching 7 bases. In germline, CDR1 is MDHEN, CDR2 SYDVKM. The V gene end was trimmed by 4 bases and the J gene end by 4 bases; junction bases not matched to a gene: 1. The CDR3 sequence is 13 residues long. CDR3 in DNA: TGTGCCAGCAGTTACAGGGGAGGAAACACCATATATTTT. This encodes CASSYRGGNTIYF.

V gene TRBV7-9 combines with J gene TRBJ2-2; D perhaps matches TRBD2 (5 bases). Germline values: CDR1 SEHNR, CDR2 FQNEAQ (reference sequence). V lost 8 bases to trimming and J lost 0 bases, with 10 bases between them. The CDR3 runs 14 residues. CDR3 region: CASPASPNTGELFF. The CDR3 DNA reads TGTGCCAGCCCGGCTAGCCCGAACACCGGGGAGCTGTTTTTT.

The V gene is TRBV19, the J gene TRBJ2-1; 14 bases line up with TRBD2. Germline-derived CDR1 and CDR2 are LNHDA and SQIVND (reference sequence). Losses at the gene ends were 5 bases for V and 0 bases for J; bases not matched to a gene: 9. The CDR3 sequence is 19 residues long. CDR3 loop: CASSPQGTSGGSSYNEQFF. The CDR3 DNA reads TGTGCCAGTAGTCCTCAGGGGACTAGCGGGGGAAGCTCCTACAATGAGCAGTTCTTC. The variable domain in full, completed from reference TRBV19 and TRBJ2-1, reads DGGITQSPKYLFRKEGQNVTLSCEQNLNHDAMYWYRQDPGQGLRLIYYSQIVNDFQKGDIAEGYSVSREKKESFPLTVTSAQKNPTAFYLCASSPQGTSGGSSYNEQFFGPGTRLTVL.

The gene calls are TRBV15 and TRBJ1-1, with D possibly matching TRBD1 (6 bases). Germline V gene lookup returns CDR1 LNHNV and CDR2 YYDKDF (reference sequence). The V end lost 5 bases, the J end lost 0 bases, and 13 bases lay between the germline ends. The CDR3 runs to 15 residues. CDR3 in amino acids: CATSGNRVLNTEAFF. The CDR3 DNA reads TGTGCCACCAGCGGGAACAGGGTATTGAACACTGAAGCTTTCTTT.

In its sample, this clone was seen a few times. V gene TRBV19 combines with J gene TRBJ1-5, with D hard to call. CDR3 length: 15 residues. The ends were cut back, 4 bases at V and 2 bases at J, with 12 bases in the middle. Germline CDR1 and CDR2: LNHDA and SQIVND (reference sequence). CDR3 sequence reads: CASSKDWWGNQPQHF. In nucleotides, the CDR3 is TGTGCCAGTAGTAAGGACTGGTGGGGCAATCAGCCCCAGCATTTT.

CDR3 loop: CASSQDGRGREKLFF. The CDR3 region has the DNA TGCGCCAGCAGCCAAGATGGGCGGGGTCGAGAAAAACTGTTTTTT. This rearrangement joins TRBV4-3 to TRBJ1-4; D call uncertain. The germline gives CDR1 LGHNA, CDR2 YSLEER. V lost 0 bases, J lost 8 bases, and 13 bases lay in between. The CDR3 extends over 15 amino acids.

The chain joins TRBV5-1 to TRBJ2-7; 11 nucleotides align to TRBD1. The V segment lost 4 bases and the J segment 6 bases; nucleotides outside the gene matches: 9. Germline-derived CDR1 and CDR2 are SGHRS and YFSETQ. CDR3 length equals 15 residues. The CDR3 region has the DNA TGCGCCAGCAGCCACAACCGGGACAGGGGGAGCGAGCAGTACTTC. It is translated as CASSHNRDRGSEQYF.

The chain employs TRBV27 and TRBJ2-5, with no clear D. TRBJ2-7 explains the end of the DNA better; the J call may be wrong. The CDR3 runs to 15 residues. Germline loops: CDR1 MNHEY, CDR2 SMNVEV (reference sequence). The CDR3 reads CASSSDTSVFYEQYF. The DNA for the CDR3 is TGTGCCAGCAGTTCCGACACCTCCGTCTTCTACGAGCAGTACTTC.

V and J are TRBV4-3 and TRBJ2-4, with D maybe TRBD1 (6 bases). V lost 0 bases and J 0 bases, leaving 15 bases between the germline ends. Germline assignment: CDR1 LGHNA and CDR2 YSLEER. This CDR3 contains 18 residues. CDR3 region: CASSQDPGQGLAKNIQYF. In DNA form, the CDR3 reads TGCGCCAGCAGCCAAGATCCGGGACAAGGGTTAGCCAAAAACATTCAGTACTTC.

The chain links TRBV4-1 to TRBJ1-5; a weak D match, TRBD1 (6 bases). Germline V gene sequence: CDR1 MGHRA, CDR2 YSYEKL. Between the trimmed V and J ends, which lost 4 bases and 3 bases, there was a span of 10 bases. This CDR3 is 14 amino acids long. The CDR3 reads CASSPRDTNQPQHF. CDR3 nucleotide sequence: TGCGCCAGCAGCCCCCGGGACACCAATCAGCCCCAGCATTTT.

This rearrangement joins TRBV19 to TRBJ2-3; 10 nucleotides line up with TRBD2. The CDR3 is 16 residues long. Germline trimming cut 3 bases from V and 1 base from J; bases unmatched to any gene: 4. The germline V gene has CDR1 LNHDA and CDR2 SQIVND (reference sequence). This chain's CDR3 is CASSISSGRGTDTQYF. The CDR3 DNA follows: TGTGCCAGTAGTATTTCAAGCGGGAGGGGCACAGATACGCAGTATTTT.

This clone was observed a few times. The chain employs TRBV6-1 and TRBJ1-2; 8 nucleotides agree with TRBD1. V gave up 7 bases and J gave up 4 bases; unmatched junction bases: 5. The CDR3 length is 13 residues. Germline V gene sequence: CDR1 MNHNS, CDR2 SASEGT. The CDR3 bases are TGTGCCAGCAACCCCAGGGGGCCCTATGGCTACACCTTC. Translation gives CASNPRGPYGYTF.